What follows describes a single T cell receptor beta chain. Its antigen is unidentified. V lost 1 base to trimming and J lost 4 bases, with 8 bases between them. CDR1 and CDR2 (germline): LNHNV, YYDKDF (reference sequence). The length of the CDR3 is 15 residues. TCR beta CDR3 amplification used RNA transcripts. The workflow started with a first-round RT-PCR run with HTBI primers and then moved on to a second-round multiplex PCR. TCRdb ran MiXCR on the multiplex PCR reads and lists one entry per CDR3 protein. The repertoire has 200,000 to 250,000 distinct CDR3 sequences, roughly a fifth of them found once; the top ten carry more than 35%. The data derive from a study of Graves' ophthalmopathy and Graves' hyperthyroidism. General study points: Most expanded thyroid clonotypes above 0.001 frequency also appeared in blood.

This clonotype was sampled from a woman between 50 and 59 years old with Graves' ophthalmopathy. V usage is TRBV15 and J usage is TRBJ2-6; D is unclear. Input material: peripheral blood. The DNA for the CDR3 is TGTGCCACCAGCAGAGGTCCCCCCGGGGCCAACGTCCTGACTTTC. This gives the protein CATSRGPPGANVLTF.